This TCR beta chain emerged from a study of PD-1 blockade in classical Hodgkin lymphoma. The V gene lost 3 bases and the J gene lost 3 bases, with 20 bases spanning the gap. Germline CDR1 reads SGHVS; CDR2 reads FQNEAQ. The CDR3 sequence is 17 residues long. Overall study results and limits: Relative to healthy donors, newly diagnosed patients reportedly had lower baseline TCR diversity, which was reported as lower still in relapsed/refractory patients.

Concerning this clone: The antigen is not known.

Assay used: immunoSEQ multiplex PCR; TCRdb lists only in-frame clones, some missing. Among about 16,000 clones listed, about 92% were seen once. The time point was: newly diagnosed, previously untreated cHL patient sample. Magnetic negative selection was used to purify CD4+ T cells from PBMCs that had been thawed. A comparison was provided by newly diagnosed, untreated classical Hodgkin lymphoma PBMCs. This sequence joins TRBV7-8 and TRBJ1-2; no firm D call. The source is a human donor with classical Hodgkin lymphoma. Input material: CD4+ T cells from blood. CDR3 in DNA: TGTGCCAGCAGCTTTCTCCTGGGCCTCAATTCGCACTATGGCTACACCTTC. This sequence encodes CASSFLLGLNSHYGYTF.